Listed below are T cell receptor beta chains from one sample, sequenced in a study of chemoradiotherapy in HPV16-positive cancers. Assay: immunoSEQ multiplex PCR; the TCRdb copy retains only in-frame clones and omits some. Here the sample spans about 5,200 clones, 75% to 90% being singletons. The specimen comprised tumor tissue, sampled from a patient who underwent chemoradiotherapy. All receptors come from a human donor with HPV-associated anogenital cancer. Both conserved end residues are part of each CDR3. Fields, in order: clone size, CDR3 length, J gene, V gene, D gene, CDR3 protein, CDR3 DNA. The D gene is left open where the match is weak. Clone sizes are given selectively: once, few, many, or a class where the clone is expanded.

abundance: .; len: 17; j_gene: TRBJ1-2; v_gene: TRBV9; d_gene: .; CDR3aa: CASSTRTRAGLNYGYTF; CDR3nt: TGTGCCAGCAGCACGAGGACCAGGGCAGGCCTTAACTATGGCTACACCTTC
abundance: once; len: 12; j_gene: TRBJ1-5; v_gene: TRBV7-2; d_gene: .; CDR3aa: CASSSYSGNPHF; CDR3nt: TGTGCCAGCAGCTCCTACTCGGGTAATCCGCATTTT
abundance: .; len: 13; j_gene: TRBJ1-5; v_gene: TRBV2; d_gene: .; CDR3aa: CASSLNSNQPQHF; CDR3nt: TGTGCCAGCAGTTTAAATAGCAATCAGCCCCAGCATTTT
abundance: few; len: 13; j_gene: TRBJ2-5; v_gene: TRBV7-3; d_gene: .; CDR3aa: CASSLKGQETQYF; CDR3nt: TGTGCCAGCAGCTTGAAGGGGCAAGAGACCCAGTACTTC
abundance: .; len: 16; j_gene: TRBJ1-2; v_gene: TRBV5-6; d_gene: TRBD1; CDR3aa: CASSLGRTGDRLGYTF; CDR3nt: TGTGCCAGCAGCTTGGGCCGGACAGGGGATCGGCTTGGCTACACCTTC
abundance: .; len: 13; j_gene: TRBJ1-6; v_gene: TRBV6-5; d_gene: .; CDR3aa: CASSYSTYSPLHF; CDR3nt: TGTGCCAGCAGTTACTCGACTTATTCACCCCTCCACTTT
abundance: .; len: 13; j_gene: TRBJ2-7; v_gene: TRBV2; d_gene: .; CDR3aa: CASTSRGSGEQYF; CDR3nt: TGTGCCAGCACGAGTCGGGGATCGGGGGAGCAGTACTTC
abundance: .; len: 15; j_gene: TRBJ1-4; v_gene: TRBV2; d_gene: .; CDR3aa: CASLRERSTNEKLFF; CDR3nt: TGTGCCAGCTTAAGGGAACGGTCGACTAATGAAAAACTGTTTTTT
abundance: once; len: 17; j_gene: TRBJ2-1; v_gene: TRBV5-6; d_gene: .; CDR3aa: CASSNGRGRESYNEQFF; CDR3nt: TGTGCCAGCAGCAATGGCCGGGGGCGGGAGTCCTACAATGAGCAGTTCTTC
abundance: .; len: 13; j_gene: TRBJ2-5; v_gene: TRBV7-2; d_gene: .; CDR3aa: CASSSQGMETQYF; CDR3nt: TGTGCCAGCAGCTCCCAGGGGATGGAGACCCAGTACTTC
abundance: few; len: 14; j_gene: TRBJ2-1; v_gene: TRBV4-1; d_gene: .; CDR3aa: CASSQDVTASEQFF; CDR3nt: TGCGCCAGCAGCCAAGATGTTACAGCATCTGAGCAGTTCTTC
abundance: .; len: 13; j_gene: TRBJ2-5; v_gene: TRBV30; d_gene: TRBD2; CDR3aa: CAWSPSGAGTQYF; CDR3nt: TGTGCCTGGAGCCCTAGCGGCGCGGGGACCCAGTACTTC
abundance: .; len: 16; j_gene: TRBJ2-2; v_gene: TRBV5-1; d_gene: TRBD1; CDR3aa: CASSLAGTGSTGELFF; CDR3nt: TGCGCCAGCAGCTTGGCCGGGACAGGGAGCACCGGGGAGCTGTTTTTT
abundance: .; len: 14; j_gene: TRBJ2-1; v_gene: TRBV5-5; d_gene: TRBD1; CDR3aa: CASSLDRGGREQFF; CDR3nt: TGTGCCAGCAGCTTGGACAGGGGCGGTCGTGAGCAGTTCTTC
abundance: .; len: 17; j_gene: TRBJ1-1; v_gene: TRBV7-2; d_gene: .; CDR3aa: CASSLVGSRGANTEAFF; CDR3nt: TGTGCCAGCAGCTTAGTCGGGTCCCGAGGAGCGAACACTGAAGCTTTCTTT
abundance: large; len: 16; j_gene: TRBJ1-1; v_gene: TRBV11-1; d_gene: .; CDR3aa: CASHMIGSIENTEAFF; CDR3nt: TGTGCCAGTCACATGATTGGCAGCATAGAGAACACTGAAGCTTTCTTT
abundance: .; len: 18; j_gene: TRBJ1-2; v_gene: TRBV19; d_gene: TRBD1; CDR3aa: CASSITALPGQGSYGYTF; CDR3nt: TGTGCCAGTAGTATAACCGCCCTCCCGGGACAGGGGAGCTATGGCTACACCTTC
abundance: once; len: 14; j_gene: TRBJ2-5; v_gene: TRBV23-1; d_gene: .; CDR3aa: CASSLRRPQETQYF; CDR3nt: TGCGCCAGCAGCCTCAGAAGGCCTCAAGAGACCCAGTACTTC
abundance: few; len: 16; j_gene: TRBJ2-2; v_gene: TRBV11-1; d_gene: TRBD1; CDR3aa: CASSSPGTANTGELFF; CDR3nt: TGTGCCAGCAGCTCGCCCGGGACAGCGAACACCGGGGAGCTGTTTTTT
abundance: .; len: 14; j_gene: TRBJ1-3; v_gene: TRBV5-6; d_gene: .; CDR3aa: CASSLGDGQNTIYF; CDR3nt: TGTGCCAGCAGCTTGGGGGACGGGCAAAACACCATATATTTT
abundance: .; len: 17; j_gene: TRBJ2-5; v_gene: TRBV11-1; d_gene: TRBD1; CDR3aa: CASRSRGRTGEEETQYF; CDR3nt: TGTGCCAGCAGATCTAGGGGTCGGACAGGGGAGGAAGAGACCCAGTACTTC
abundance: large; len: 16; j_gene: TRBJ1-6; v_gene: TRBV7-6; d_gene: .; CDR3aa: CASSLVVWGNNSPLHF; CDR3nt: TGTGCCAGCAGCTTAGTAGTTTGGGGAAATAATTCACCCCTCCACTTT
abundance: .; len: 15; j_gene: TRBJ2-5; v_gene: TRBV6-1; d_gene: .; CDR3aa: CASLISGFRGETQYF; CDR3nt: TGTGCCAGCTTAATCTCAGGGTTTCGGGGGGAGACCCAGTACTTC
abundance: .; len: 15; j_gene: TRBJ2-7; v_gene: TRBV4-1; d_gene: TRBD1; CDR3aa: CASSPGGASIYEQYF; CDR3nt: TGCGCCAGCAGCCCAGGGGGCGCGAGCATCTACGAGCAGTACTTC
abundance: .; len: 12; j_gene: TRBJ1-2; v_gene: TRBV29-1; d_gene: .; CDR3aa: CSVEDLRYGYTF; CDR3nt: TGCAGCGTTGAAGATCTACGCTATGGCTACACCTTC
abundance: .; len: 15; j_gene: TRBJ1-3; v_gene: TRBV7-2; d_gene: TRBD1; CDR3aa: CASSPRQGGGNTIYF; CDR3nt: TGTGCCAGCAGCCCGCGACAGGGTGGAGGAAACACCATATATTTT
abundance: .; len: 17; j_gene: TRBJ2-3; v_gene: TRBV7-9; d_gene: TRBD2; CDR3aa: CASSSRRSGGSADTQYF; CDR3nt: TGTGCCAGCAGCTCGCGCCGCAGCGGGGGGTCGGCAGATACGCAGTATTTT
abundance: .; len: 12; j_gene: TRBJ1-5; v_gene: TRBV19; d_gene: .; CDR3aa: CASTFDRQPQHF; CDR3nt: TGTGCCAGTACCTTCGACCGGCAGCCCCAGCATTTT
abundance: .; len: 14; j_gene: TRBJ1-2; v_gene: TRBV10-3; d_gene: TRBD1; CDR3aa: CAIRPRQGNYGYTF; CDR3nt: TGTGCCATCAGGCCGAGACAGGGAAACTATGGCTACACCTTC
abundance: .; len: 15; j_gene: TRBJ2-5; v_gene: TRBV7-3; d_gene: TRBD1; CDR3aa: CASSPSRGSQETQYF; CDR3nt: TGTGCCAGCAGCCCCTCCAGGGGGTCCCAAGAGACCCAGTACTTC
abundance: .; len: 13; j_gene: TRBJ2-7; v_gene: TRBV18; d_gene: TRBD1; CDR3aa: CASSPGTGFEQYF; CDR3nt: TGTGCCAGCTCTCCCGGGACAGGGTTCGAGCAGTACTTC
abundance: .; len: 18; j_gene: TRBJ2-7; v_gene: TRBV27; d_gene: .; CDR3aa: CASSLRGAPGSFSYEQYF; CDR3nt: TGTGCCAGCAGTTTGAGGGGCGCTCCGGGGAGTTTCTCCTACGAGCAGTACTTC
abundance: .; len: 14; j_gene: TRBJ2-1; v_gene: TRBV7-2; d_gene: .; CDR3aa: CASRGGGGYNEQFF; CDR3nt: TGTGCCAGCAGGGGAGGAGGGGGCTACAATGAGCAGTTCTTC
abundance: .; len: 13; j_gene: TRBJ1-5; v_gene: TRBV2; d_gene: .; CDR3aa: CASSGLQGQPQHF; CDR3nt: TGTGCCAGCAGTGGATTGCAAGGACAGCCCCAGCATTTT
abundance: .; len: 16; j_gene: TRBJ1-2; v_gene: TRBV5-6; d_gene: TRBD1; CDR3aa: CASSFPTGGINYGYTF; CDR3nt: TGTGCCAGCAGCTTCCCGACAGGGGGCATCAACTATGGCTACACCTTC
abundance: .; len: 21; j_gene: TRBJ2-2; v_gene: TRBV30; d_gene: TRBD1; CDR3aa: CAWSQAPGTGGEKRNTGELFF; CDR3nt: TGTGCCTGGAGTCAAGCCCCCGGGACAGGGGGAGAAAAGAGGAACACCGGGGAGCTGTTTTTT
abundance: .; len: 17; j_gene: TRBJ1-1; v_gene: TRBV9; d_gene: .; CDR3aa: CASSVAATGSGDTEAFF; CDR3nt: TGTGCCAGCAGCGTAGCGGCTACAGGGTCGGGGGACACTGAAGCTTTCTTT
abundance: .; len: 14; j_gene: TRBJ1-6; v_gene: TRBV6-5; d_gene: .; CDR3aa: CASQSEAYNSPLHF; CDR3nt: TGTGCCAGCCAATCGGAGGCCTATAATTCACCCCTCCACTTT
abundance: .; len: 13; j_gene: TRBJ1-1; v_gene: TRBV7-9; d_gene: .; CDR3aa: CASSLKANTEAFF; CDR3nt: TGTGCCAGCAGCTTAAAAGCGAACACTGAAGCTTTCTTT
abundance: .; len: 13; j_gene: TRBJ2-3; v_gene: TRBV6-1; d_gene: .; CDR3aa: CASSEVAEDTQYF; CDR3nt: TGTGCCAGCAGTGAAGTAGCGGAAGATACGCAGTATTTT
abundance: once; len: 14; j_gene: TRBJ1-5; v_gene: TRBV27; d_gene: TRBD1; CDR3aa: CASRLTGERQPQHF; CDR3nt: TGTGCCAGCAGGTTGACAGGGGAACGTCAGCCCCAGCATTTT
abundance: .; len: 17; j_gene: TRBJ2-3; v_gene: TRBV11-3; d_gene: TRBD1; CDR3aa: CASSPGQGAGGTDTQYF; CDR3nt: TGTGCCAGCAGCCCCGGACAGGGGGCTGGTGGCACAGATACGCAGTATTTT
abundance: .; len: 14; j_gene: TRBJ1-1; v_gene: TRBV7-9; d_gene: TRBD1; CDR3aa: CASSFIQGGSEAFF; CDR3nt: TGTGCCAGCAGCTTCATACAGGGGGGATCTGAAGCTTTCTTT
abundance: .; len: 12; j_gene: TRBJ2-1; v_gene: TRBV6-1; d_gene: .; CDR3aa: CATLSLHNEQFF; CDR3nt: TGTGCCACCCTCTCGCTTCACAATGAGCAGTTCTTC
abundance: .; len: 20; j_gene: TRBJ1-3; v_gene: TRBV2; d_gene: .; CDR3aa: CASSEALRAGAGQSGNTIYF; CDR3nt: TGTGCCAGCAGTGAAGCGCTTAGGGCGGGGGCAGGGCAATCTGGAAACACCATATATTTT